This TCR beta chain was sequenced during a study of T cells in Graves' hyperthyroidism and ophthalmopathy. The CDR3 covers 13 residues. In germline, CDR1 is KGHSH, CDR2 LQKENI. V was trimmed by 8 bases and J by 0 bases, leaving 8 bases between them. About 9.4 ml fresh peripheral blood yielded the PBMCs. Amplification of TCR beta CDR3 regions was performed using RNA transcripts as template. TCR CDR3 regions were first amplified by RT-PCR with HTBI primers. One entry per CDR3 protein, called by TCRdb with MiXCR from the multiplex PCR reads. The sample lists 550,000 to 700,000 distinct CDR3 sequences; 14% to 15% were seen once. This clonotype was found many times. A much larger clone sits a single nucleotide away, making a read error possible.

Sequenced input: blood. This chain uses TRBV18 with TRBJ1-5; no clear D gene. This TCR was sampled from a woman aged 40 to 50 with Graves' ophthalmopathy. In nucleotides, the CDR3 is TGTGCCAGCAGTCCAAATAGCAATCAGCCCCAGCATTTT. It specifies CASSPNSNQPQHF.